The present T cell receptor (beta chain) was sequenced within a study of T cell responses to AZD1222 COVID-19 vaccine. Second-dose timings of about 4 or about 12 weeks were pooled. General observations from the study: Nearly half of spike-specific TCRs reportedly target unmutated variant regions. Repertoire collection took place solely once the T cell response had peaked. Females outnumbered males among donors, who were mostly white British; clonal diversity was possibly underestimated.

About this clone: Its cognate antigen is unknown. The junction shows a germline mismatch at one end, possibly a read error.

TCRdb keeps only in-frame clones here, not all; method: immunoSEQ multiplex PCR. This table holds under 50,000 clones, about 90% found once. This TCR derives from an adult who received the AZD1222 COVID-19 vaccine. Sequencing was performed on peripheral blood, taken 28 days after the second AZD1222 dose.

The CDR3 coding sequence is TGTGCCAGCAGCTACACGCGTGGGGTAGTCTCCAACGAGCAGTACTTC. Its protein is CASSYTRGVVSNEQYF. The gene calls are TRBV5-6 and TRBJ2-7; the D is unclear. This CDR3 is 16 amino acids long. Germline V gives CDR1 SGHDT, CDR2 YYEEEE.